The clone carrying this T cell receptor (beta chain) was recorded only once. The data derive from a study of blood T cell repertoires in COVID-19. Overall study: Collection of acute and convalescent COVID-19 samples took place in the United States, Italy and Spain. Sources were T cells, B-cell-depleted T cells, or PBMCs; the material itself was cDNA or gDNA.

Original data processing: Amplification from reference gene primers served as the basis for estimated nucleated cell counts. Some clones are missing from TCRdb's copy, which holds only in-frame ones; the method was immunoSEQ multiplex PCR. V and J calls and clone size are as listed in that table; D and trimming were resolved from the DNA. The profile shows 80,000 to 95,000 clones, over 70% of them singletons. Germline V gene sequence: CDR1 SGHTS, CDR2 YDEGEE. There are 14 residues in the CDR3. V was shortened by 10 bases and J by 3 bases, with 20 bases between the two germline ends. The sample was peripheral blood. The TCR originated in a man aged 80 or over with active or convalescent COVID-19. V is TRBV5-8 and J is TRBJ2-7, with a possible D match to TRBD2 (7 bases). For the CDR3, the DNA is TGTGCCGCCCCAATTAGGGGGGGCCTCTACGAGCAGTACTTC. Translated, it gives CAAPIRGGLYEQYF. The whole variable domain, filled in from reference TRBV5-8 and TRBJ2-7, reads EAGVTQSPTHLIKTRGQQATLRCSPISGHTSVYWYQQALGLGLQFLLWYDEGEERNRGNFPPRFSGRQFPNYSSELNVNALELEDSALYLCAAPIRGGLYEQYFGPGTRLTVT.